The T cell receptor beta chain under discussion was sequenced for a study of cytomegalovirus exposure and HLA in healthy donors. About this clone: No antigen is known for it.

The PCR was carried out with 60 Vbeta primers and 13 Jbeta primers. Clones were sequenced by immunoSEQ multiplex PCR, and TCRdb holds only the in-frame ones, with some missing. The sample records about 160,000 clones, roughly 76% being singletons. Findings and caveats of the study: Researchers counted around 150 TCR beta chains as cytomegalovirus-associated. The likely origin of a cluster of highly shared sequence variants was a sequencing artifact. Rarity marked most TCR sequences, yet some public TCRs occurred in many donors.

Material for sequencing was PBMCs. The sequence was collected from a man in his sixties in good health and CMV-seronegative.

The CDR3 region is CASSWRTPDTDTQYF. The DNA for the CDR3 is TGTGCCAGCAGTTGGCGGACTCCCGACACAGATACGCAGTATTTT. The chain links TRBV2 to TRBJ2-3; D perhaps matches TRBD2 (5 bases). Trimming removed 5 bases from V and 2 bases from J, with 14 bases in between. CDR3 length equals 15 residues. The germline V gene encodes CDR1 SNHLY and CDR2 FYNNEI.